Listed here are 29 T cell receptor beta chains from one sample, sequenced in a study of shared clonotypes between healthy human individuals. Libraries were prepared by immunoSEQ multiplex PCR; TCRdb keeps only in-frame clonotypes and omits some of them. Of around 1.1 million clones listed, roughly 80% are singletons. Sequencing was carried out using memory CD4+ T cells from PBMCs. Indicated subset: CD45RA-negative fraction. The origin of the receptors is a man younger than 35 in good health. Some clones in this sample may be carry-over from other donors' samples.

The V gene is TRBV5-1, the J gene TRBJ2-1; 9 bases fit TRBD1. Per germline, CDR1 SGHRS and CDR2 YFSETQ. The junction had 5 bases not matched to a gene; V was cut back by 0 bases and J by 4 bases. The CDR3 loop spans 16 amino acids. In nucleotides, the CDR3 is TGCGCCAGCAGCTTGGGAATACAGGGGGCGTACAATGAGCAGTTCTTC. It specifies CASSLGIQGAYNEQFF.

The chain uses TRBV13 and TRBJ2-7; D remains unclear. Trimming took off 5 bases at V and 1 base at J, with 15 bases between the two ends. Germline values: CDR1 PRHDT, CDR2 FYEKMQ (reference sequence). CDR3 length equals 15 residues. The CDR3 DNA reads TGTGCCAGCAGCCCCCCCGGCGGTTTGTCCTACGAGCAGTACTTC. Residues: CASSPPGGLSYEQYF. Using reference TRBV13 and TRBJ2-7 for the parts outside the CDR3, the full variable domain is AAGVIQSPRHLIKEKRETATLKCYPIPRHDTVYWYQQGPGQDPQFLISFYEKMQSDKGSIPDRFSAQQFSDYHSELNMSSLELGDSALYFCASSPPGGLSYEQYFGPGTRLTVT.

V gene TRBV28 combines with J gene TRBJ1-3; TRBD1 might be the D (5 bases). Germline CDR1 is MDHEN and CDR2 is SYDVKM. V lost 2 bases to trimming and J lost 2 bases, with 10 bases between them. The CDR3 totals 15 residues. CDR3 in DNA: TGTGCCAGCAGTTTAGGGGGGAGCACTGGAAACACCATATATTTT. As protein: CASSLGGSTGNTIYF.

This clone was observed many times. Other DNA sequences from this sample encode an identical CDR3 as well. The chain combines TRBV20-1 with TRBJ2-3, with D unresolved. The V gene lost 3 bases and the J gene lost 3 bases, with 4 bases spanning the gap. From germline, CDR1 is DFQATT and CDR2 SNEGSKA (reference sequence). The CDR3 runs 11 residues. CDR3 DNA: TGCAGTGCTAGCGGGACAGATACGCAGTATTTT. Translated: CSASGTDTQYF.

The genes are TRBV18 and TRBJ2-1; D is unclear. The CDR3 runs to 12 residues. V shed 5 bases and J shed 8 bases, with 10 bases lying between them. Germline-derived CDR1 and CDR2 are KGHSH and LQKENI. Here the CDR3 reads CASSSPTDEQFF. As DNA, the CDR3 is TGTGCCAGCTCATCCCCGACGGATGAGCAGTTCTTC.

This sequence joins TRBV27 and TRBJ2-4; 9 bases line up with TRBD2. The CDR3 spans 16 residues. CDR1 is MNHEY and CDR2 is SMNVEV in the germline V gene (reference sequence). Trimming took 5 bases from V and 4 from J; bases not matched to a gene: 9. CDR3 coding DNA: TGTGCCAGCAGTCCCACCCCTACTAGCGGGAAAAACATTCAGTACTTC. This translates into CASSPTPTSGKNIQYF.

The chain joins TRBV28 to TRBJ1-1; D remains ambiguous. This CDR3 is 14 amino acids long. Germline values: CDR1 MDHEN, CDR2 SYDVKM. Deletions cut 3 bases from V and 1 base from J, with 9 bases between. CDR3 sequence: CASSLAGGNTEAFF. CDR3 coding DNA: TGTGCCAGCAGTTTGGCCGGTGGGAACACTGAAGCTTTCTTT.

There are a few counts of this clone. The same CDR3 is also encoded by other DNA sequences in this sample. The chain couples TRBV5-1 to TRBJ1-3; D possibly corresponds to TRBD1 (6 bases). The CDR3 runs 14 residues. Trimming took off 4 bases at V and 4 bases at J, with 12 bases between the two ends. The germline V gene encodes CDR1 SGHRS and CDR2 YFSETQ. The DNA of the CDR3 is TGCGCCAGCAGCCCGTGGGGGCCGGGAAACACCATATATTTT. It codes for CASSPWGPGNTIYF.

The chain combines TRBV7-3 with TRBJ2-5; 9 bases agree with TRBD2. CDR1 and CDR2 from the germline V gene are SGHTA and FQGTGA. V was clipped by 5 bases and J by 5 bases; unmatched bases: 9. The CDR3 consists of 15 residues. The CDR3 DNA follows: TGTGCCAGCAGCCTCCAACCGGGACTAGCCGAGACCCAGTACTTC. It is translated as CASSLQPGLAETQYF.

A note on this clone: This may arise from a read error, as a much more abundant clone is one base away. Other nucleotide sequences from this sample produce the same CDR3. The chain carries TRBV7-2 and TRBJ1-1; 7 nucleotides agree with TRBD1. The CDR3 sequence is 13 residues long. The germline CDR1 and CDR2 sequences are SGHTA and FQGNSA. J was trimmed by 4 bases and V by 1 base; bases with no gene match: 0. The CDR3 loop reads CASSLDRGTEAFF. CDR3 sequence (DNA): TGTGCCAGCAGCTTAGACAGGGGCACTGAAGCTTTCTTT.

The rearrangement joins TRBV6-4 to TRBJ2-2; the D gene is possibly TRBD1 (6 bases). The V end lost 2 bases, the J end lost 6 bases, and 7 bases lay between the germline ends. Germline lookup yields CDR1 MRHNA and CDR2 SNTAGT. The CDR3 consists of 13 residues. The CDR3, as DNA: TGTGCCAGCAGTGACCAGGGGTCCGGGGAGCTGTTTTTT. It is translated as CASSDQGSGELFF.

The chain links TRBV12-5 to TRBJ2-3, with D tentatively TRBD1 (5 bases). This CDR3 comprises 13 residues. V was cut by 2 bases and J by 6 bases, with 9 bases left in between. Germline CDR1 reads LGHNT; CDR2 reads FRNRAP. The CDR3 sequence is CASGLQGGDTQYF. CDR3 bases: TGTGCTAGTGGTTTGCAGGGTGGGGATACGCAGTATTTT.

The chain recombines TRBV19 with TRBJ1-2; D gene uncertain. Germline V CDR1 and CDR2: LNHDA, SQIVND (reference sequence). The CDR3 is 13 amino acids. With 3 bases removed from V and 8 bases from J, the gap between germline ends came to 13 bases. The CDR3 protein is CASSIVGFRGYTF. The CDR3 nucleotides read TGTGCCAGTAGTATCGTAGGGTTTCGCGGCTACACCTTC.

The gene calls are TRBV28 and TRBJ2-1, with 9 bases that match TRBD1. V lost 6 bases and J lost 7; bases outside the gene matches: 10. The germline V gene has CDR1 MDHEN and CDR2 SYDVKM. This CDR3 comprises 15 residues. The CDR3 loop is CASRYRDREGNEQFF. In DNA, the CDR3 is TGTGCCAGCAGGTACCGGGACAGGGAAGGGAATGAGCAGTTCTTC.

V and J are TRBV7-3 and TRBJ2-1, with D perhaps matching TRBD1 or TRBD2 (5 bases each). Trimming removed 5 bases at V and 8 bases at J, with 22 bases between. Germline V gene lookup returns CDR1 SGHTA and CDR2 FQGTGA. CDR3 length equals 16 residues. DNA for the CDR3: TGTGCCAGCAGCAGGAACCGGGACCCCCCTCGGGATGAGCAGTTCTTC. Protein product: CASSRNRDPPRDEQFF.

This chain links TRBV5-8 with TRBJ2-7, with D possibly being TRBD1 (6 bases). The CDR3 sequence is 13 residues long. Trimming stripped 7 bases from V and 1 base from J, with 12 bases between. CDR1 is SGHTS and CDR2 is YDEGEE in the germline V gene. In nucleotides, the CDR3 is TGTGCCAGCCAGAGGGACACTTCCTACGAGCAGTACTTC. This gives the protein CASQRDTSYEQYF. Full variable domain (missing parts from reference TRBV5-8 and TRBJ2-7): EAGVTQSPTHLIKTRGQQATLRCSPISGHTSVYWYQQALGLGLQFLLWYDEGEERNRGNFPPRFSGRQFPNYSSELNVNALELEDSALYLCASQRDTSYEQYFGPGTRLTVT.

This chain connects TRBV5-1 to TRBJ2-5; 7 positions match TRBD2. After removal of 2 bases from V and 5 bases from J, the junction contained 9 bases not matched to a gene. CDR1 is SGHRS and CDR2 is YFSETQ in the germline V gene. This CDR3 contains 15 residues. The chain's CDR3 is CASSLQGLGRETQYF. The CDR3 DNA reads TGCGCCAGCAGCTTACAAGGACTAGGTAGGGAGACCCAGTACTTC.

This clone was observed a single time. The chain carries TRBV27 and TRBJ2-7; D possibly corresponds to TRBD2 (5 bases). CDR1 is MNHEY, CDR2 SMNVEV, per germline (reference sequence). The CDR3 contains 15 residues. Trimming removed 6 bases at V and 6 bases at J, with 21 bases between. CDR3 sequence: CASSPRGRINCEQYF. CDR3 coding DNA: TGTGCCAGCAGCCCCCGGGGAAGAATCAACTGCGAGCAGTACTTC.

This chain connects TRBV30 to TRBJ2-3, with 14 bases fitting TRBD2. The CDR3 length is 14 residues. The germline gives CDR1 GTSNPN, CDR2 SVGIG (reference sequence). V was pared by 8 bases and J by 7 bases, with 8 bases of the junction left unmatched. Here the CDR3 reads CAAGLAGGSNTQYF. The CDR3 bases are TGTGCCGCCGGACTAGCGGGAGGTTCGAATACGCAGTATTTT.

This clone turned up a few times. The chain joins TRBV5-1 to TRBJ1-3, with a possible D match to TRBD1 (5 bases). This CDR3 is built from 13 residues. V lost 1 base to trimming and J lost 4 bases, with 6 bases between them. The germline V gene encodes CDR1 SGHRS and CDR2 YFSETQ. The CDR3 DNA follows: TGCGCCAGCAGCTTGTGGACAGGAAACACCATATATTTT. As protein: CASSLWTGNTIYF.

This clone was seen more than once but under ten times. The J gene is TRBJ2-5, the V gene TRBV7-3, with 14 bases aligning to TRBD2. V lost 5 bases and J lost 5; bases outside the gene matches: 4. CDR1 is SGHTA, CDR2 FQGTGA, per germline. This CDR3 region has 15 residues. The CDR3 loop reads CASSGGTSGSETQYF. The DNA for the CDR3 is TGTGCCAGCAGCGGTGGGACTAGCGGGAGTGAGACCCAGTACTTC.

The gene calls are TRBV29-1 and TRBJ1-5; D is unresolved. The CDR3 sequence is 14 residues long. Looked up from germline, CDR1 is SQVTM and CDR2 is ANQGSEA. Trimming took off 4 bases at V and 0 bases at J, with 10 bases between the two ends. This CDR3 reads CSVGSSASNQPQHF. Here the CDR3 DNA reads TGCAGCGTTGGGTCCAGCGCTAGCAATCAGCCCCAGCATTTT.

The CDR3 protein is CASSASLQRTNYGYTF. In DNA, the CDR3 is TGTGCCAGTAGTGCTTCCCTACAGCGAACCAACTATGGCTACACCTTC. The rearrangement joins TRBV19 to TRBJ1-2; D unresolved. Trimming pared 5 bases from V and 2 bases from J, leaving 18 bases between. The CDR3 consists of 16 residues. Germline V gene lookup returns CDR1 LNHDA and CDR2 SQIVND (reference sequence).

The chain uses TRBV7-6 and TRBJ2-5, with TRBD1 identical over 7 bases. Germline lookup yields CDR1 SGHVS and CDR2 FNYEAQ. V lost 6 bases, J lost 1 base, and 2 bases stayed unmatched. The CDR3 sequence is 13 residues long. CDR3 in amino acids: CASSQGVQETQYF. CDR3 sequence (DNA): TGTGCCAGCAGTCAGGGGGTCCAAGAGACCCAGTACTTC.

The chain joins TRBV11-2 to TRBJ2-4; D ambiguous. CDR3 length: 17 amino acids. CDR1 is SGHAT and CDR2 is FQNNGV in the germline V gene. Trimming took off 6 bases at V and 1 base at J, with 19 bases between the two ends. The CDR3 DNA sequence: TGTGCCAGCAGATCAGGACGGTCCCTACGGGCCAAAAACATTCAGTACTTC. Protein: CASRSGRSLRAKNIQYF.

Worth noting for this clone: Other nucleotide sequences from this sample produce the same CDR3. This chain uses TRBV5-1 with TRBJ2-5; D is unclear. The CDR3 consists of 13 residues. Trimming stripped 1 base from V and 2 bases from J, with 6 bases between. Germline assignment: CDR1 SGHRS and CDR2 YFSETQ. The CDR3 here is CASSLTPQETQYF. In DNA form, the CDR3 reads TGCGCCAGCAGCTTGACCCCTCAAGAGACCCAGTACTTC.

This chain joins TRBV10-1 and TRBJ1-2; D is unresolved. CDR1 is WNHNN and CDR2 is SYGVQD in the germline V gene (reference sequence). V gave up 1 base and J gave up 4 bases, with 10 bases separating them. The CDR3 length is 14 residues. The CDR3 here is CASSEWIRSYGYTF. The DNA of the CDR3 is TGCGCCAGCAGTGAGTGGATCAGGAGCTATGGCTACACCTTC.

The rearrangement uses TRBV28 and TRBJ2-4, with 9 nucleotides matching TRBD1. CDR1 is MDHEN, CDR2 SYDVKM, per germline. The CDR3 is 16 residues long. After removal of 2 bases from V and 2 bases from J, the junction contained 4 bases not matched to a gene. CDR3 nucleotide sequence: TGTGCCAGCAGTTTACGAGGGACAGGGTCCAAAAACATTCAGTACTTC. Its translation: CASSLRGTGSKNIQYF.

V and J are TRBV5-1 and TRBJ2-5; perhaps TRBD1 as D (6 bases). V was clipped by 3 bases and J by 5 bases, with 11 bases between them. In germline, CDR1 is SGHRS, CDR2 YFSETQ. This CDR3 has 13 residues. The CDR3 loop is CASSSTQGETQYF. In nucleotides, the CDR3 is TGCGCCAGCAGCTCAACACAGGGTGAGACCCAGTACTTC.